This entry is about one T cell receptor beta chain. The CDR3 totals 12 residues. V was pared by 3 bases and J by 3 bases, with 8 bases between. Germline-derived CDR1 and CDR2 are SQVTM and ANQGSEA. The sample belongs to a study of blood T cell repertoires in COVID-19. Study summary: Donors in the United States, Italy and Spain gave samples during acute or convalescent COVID-19.

Clones were read by immunoSEQ multiplex PCR, and TCRdb kept only the in-frame ones, dropping some. Seen here are 60,000 to 85,000 clones, 80% to 90% observed once, and the top ten hold roughly 30%. This sequence joins TRBV29-1 and TRBJ1-1; no definite D call. The clonotype comes from an elderly woman with active or convalescent COVID-19. The sample comprised peripheral blood. This CDR3 is CSVEVGYTEAFF. CDR3 nucleotide sequence: TGCAGCGTTGAGGTCGGGTACACTGAAGCTTTCTTT. Combining the CDR3 with reference TRBV29-1 and TRBJ1-1 gives the whole variable domain SAVISQKPSRDICQRGTSLTIQCQVDSQVTMMFWYRQQPGQSLTLIATANQGSEATYESGFVIDKFPISRPNLTFSTLTVSNMSPEDSSIYLCSVEVGYTEAFFGQGTRLTVV.